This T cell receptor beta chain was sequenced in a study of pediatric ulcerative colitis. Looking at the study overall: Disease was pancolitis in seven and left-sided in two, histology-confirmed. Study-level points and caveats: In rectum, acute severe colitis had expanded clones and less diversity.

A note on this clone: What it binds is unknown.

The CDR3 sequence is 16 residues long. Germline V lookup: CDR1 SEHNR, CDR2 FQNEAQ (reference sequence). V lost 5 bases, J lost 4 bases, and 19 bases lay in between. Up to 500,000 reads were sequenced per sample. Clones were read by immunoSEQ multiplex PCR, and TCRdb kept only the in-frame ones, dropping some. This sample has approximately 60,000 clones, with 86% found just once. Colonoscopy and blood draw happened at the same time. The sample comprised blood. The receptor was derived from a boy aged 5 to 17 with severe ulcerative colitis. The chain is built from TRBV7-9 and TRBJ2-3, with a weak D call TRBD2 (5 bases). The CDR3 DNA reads TGTGCCAGCAGCCCTGTATTGGCCGGAGGTTCAGATACGCAGTATTTT. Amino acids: CASSPVLAGGSDTQYF.